This TCR beta chain was observed in a study of blood T cells in healthy people across ages. CDR3 length: 12 amino acids. CDR1 is SQVTM, CDR2 ANQGSEA, per germline. V was pared by 2 bases and J by 2 bases, with 6 bases between. The authors ran a second PCR of about 7 to 12 cycles using a sample-barcoded 5' primer and a J-beta primer mix. The study obtained at least 3 million CDR3-containing paired-end reads from every sample. MiXCR, run by TCRdb on the 5' RACE reads, gives a single entry per CDR3 protein. The data show around 1.5 million distinct CDR3 sequences, with about 35% seen just once and 11% held by the top ten. This clonotype was detected many times. The antigen remains undetermined. General study points: Roughly linear age-related decline in beta diversity appeared, significant by age around 36.

The sample taken for sequencing was blood. V usage is TRBV29-1 and J usage is TRBJ1-2; D uncertain. The TCR comes from a woman in her twenties or thirties in good health. The CDR3 coding sequence is TGCAGCGTTGAACCAGGAAACTATGGCTACACCTTC. Its protein product is CSVEPGNYGYTF. Full variable domain (outside the CDR3, taken from reference TRBV29-1 and TRBJ1-2): SAVISQKPSRDICQRGTSLTIQCQVDSQVTMMFWYRQQPGQSLTLIATANQGSEATYESGFVIDKFPISRPNLTFSTLTVSNMSPEDSSIYLCSVEPGNYGYTFGSGTRLTVV.